Shown below are 7 T cell receptor beta chains from a single sample sequenced in a study of response to subunit inactivated influenza vaccine. Each CDR3 protein gets one entry after TCRdb re-called the RT-PCR reads with MiXCR. This table has 450,000 to 500,000 distinct CDR3 sequences, over 9.5% appearing once. Material: PBMCs from blood, obtained roughly 45 days after vaccination. These receptors were taken from a man aged 45-65 years who received an inactivated influenza vaccine.

This clonotype was detected many times. This rearrangement joins TRBV20-1 to TRBJ2-4; no firm D call. This CDR3 has 12 amino acids. Germline CDR1 is DFQATT and CDR2 is SNEGSKA (reference sequence). With 4 bases removed from V and 2 bases from J, the gap between germline ends came to 6 bases. Here the CDR3 reads CSATSTKNIQYF. The CDR3 nucleotides read TGCAGTGCTACGTCAACCAAAAACATTCAGTACTTC.

This clonotype was observed many times. The chain carries TRBV20-1 and TRBJ1-6, with TRBD1 as a possible D gene (6 bases). Trimming removed 0 bases at V and 0 bases at J, with 9 bases between. The CDR3 is 16 amino acids. Germline CDR1 DFQATT, CDR2 SNEGSKA (reference sequence). This CDR3 is CSARDDRSSYNSPLHF. The CDR3 DNA follows: TGCAGTGCTAGAGACGACAGGAGCTCCTATAATTCACCCCTCCACTTT.

The table lists this clonotype with many counts. The rearrangement uses TRBV6-2 or TRBV6-3 and TRBJ1-6, with 8 nucleotides matching TRBD1. V shed 6 bases and J 9 bases; nucleotides not matched to a gene: 4. The CDR3 is made up of 13 amino acids. The germline V gene has CDR1 MNHEY and CDR2 SVGEGT. CDR3: CASRDRGTSPLHF. CDR3 DNA: TGTGCCAGCAGAGACAGGGGTACTTCACCCCTCCACTTT.

This clonotype came up many times. V and J are TRBV12-3 or TRBV12-4 and TRBJ2-1; D possibly uses TRBD1 or TRBD2 (7 bases each). CDR3 length equals 15 residues. V lost 7 bases and J 0 bases, leaving 13 bases between the germline ends. CDR3 bases: TGTGCCAGCACCCAGGGGGGGAGCTCCTACAATGAGCAGTTCTTC. Protein sequence: CASTQGGSSYNEQFF.

The J gene is TRBJ1-5, the V gene TRBV3-1; no firm D call. Germline V gives CDR1 LGHDT, CDR2 YNNKEL (reference sequence). Trimming took 0 bases from V and 4 from J, leaving 10 bases between them. There are 15 residues in the CDR3. The CDR3 sequence: CASSQDYTENQPQHF. DNA for the CDR3: TGTGCCAGCAGCCAAGATTACACCGAGAATCAGCCCCAGCATTTT.

This clonotype was seen a few times. The chain is built from TRBV5-6 and TRBJ2-3; possible D gene TRBD2, 7 bases. Germline lookup yields CDR1 SGHDT and CDR2 YYEEEE. V dropped 5 bases and J dropped 6 bases, with 19 bases sitting between them. The CDR3 is 15 amino acids. Written as DNA, the CDR3 is TGTGCCAGCAGTCCCATGGGGGGGCCGGTGGATACGCAGTATTTT. It codes for CASSPMGGPVDTQYF.

The V and J genes are TRBV20-1 and TRBJ2-3, with D possibly called TRBD1 or TRBD2 (5 bases each). The CDR3 covers 13 residues. Germline assignment: CDR1 DFQATT and CDR2 SNEGSKA (reference sequence). V lost 3 bases and J 6 bases, leaving 13 bases between the germline ends. The CDR3 DNA reads as TGCAGTGCTAGGGGGGAGCCCGTGGATACGCAGTATTTT. Protein: CSARGEPVDTQYF.